The following is a TCR beta chain sequence with its context. Its specificity is unknown. The data derive from a study of OX40 agonist ivuxolimab in advanced cancers. On the study more broadly: Ivuxolimab doses were 0.01, 0.1, 0.3, 1.5, 3 or 10 mg/kg every 2 weeks. Study observations and caveats: Still undetermined is the antigen specificity of the expanded peripheral T cells.

Germline CDR1 is SGHNT and CDR2 is YENEEA. V was pared by 0 bases and J by 2 bases, with 11 bases between. The CDR3 is made up of 15 amino acids. Only in-frame clones appear in the TCRdb table, and some are missing; sequencing was by immunoSEQ multiplex PCR. The sample lists 20,000 or so clones; approximately 87% were seen once. The chain uses TRBV11-3 and TRBJ2-7; no firm D call. The TCR sequence derives from an adult with an advanced solid tumor such as melanoma, head and neck, liver or kidney cancer. Sample: CD4+ or CD8+ T cells sorted from blood, taken in a trial of the OX40 agonist ivuxolimab. The chain's CDR3 is CASSLDRGLAYEQYF. In DNA, the CDR3 is TGTGCCAGCAGCTTAGATCGAGGTCTAGCCTACGAGCAGTACTTC.